This TCR beta chain was observed in a study of blood T cell repertoires in COVID-19. Background on the study: Italy, Spain and the United States were the sources of the convalescent and acute COVID-19 samples. PBMCs, B-cell-depleted T cells, or T cells were the source of the cDNA or gDNA that made up the material.

In the authors' workflow: Nucleated cell counts were estimated from reference gene primer amplification. Data came from immunoSEQ multiplex PCR; TCRdb stores just in-frame clones and leaves some out. That table is the source of V, J and clone size, and D and trimming were worked out from the DNA. The data contain about 97,000 clones, approximately 92% of them seen just once; the ten biggest clones take up 1.9%. Seattle participants joined during active infection and were tracked over time. This CDR3 has 12 residues. The ends lost 10 bases at V and 3 bases at J; junction bases unmatched: 6. CDR1 and CDR2 (germline): SGDLS, YYNGEE.

The chain employs TRBV9 and TRBJ1-1; 7 bases match TRBD1. Sequenced: peripheral blood. The source is a woman in her forties or fifties with COVID-19, enrolled during active disease. CDR3 amino acids: CASGQVDTEAFF. CDR3 nucleotide sequence: TGTGCCTCTGGACAGGTCGACACTGAAGCTTTCTTT.